The next 28 T cell receptor beta chains were all read from a single sample in a study of blood T cells in healthy people across ages. Alongside a J-beta primer mix, a sample-barcoded 5' primer served in a second PCR lasting roughly 6 to 11 cycles. TCRdb reanalysed the 5' RACE reads using MiXCR and keeps one entry per CDR3 protein. The sample holds some 750,000 distinct CDR3 sequences, roughly 20% seen once. Sequences were obtained from blood. The receptors were sampled from a man aged 65 to 85 in good health.

The chain recombines TRBV3-1 with TRBJ1-1, with D perhaps matching TRBD1 (5 bases). The CDR3 has 15 residues. Trimming removed 4 bases from V and 3 bases from J, with 15 bases in between. CDR1 LGHDT and CDR2 YNNKEL come from the germline V gene (reference sequence). CDR3 region: CASSPNPGRHTEAFF. The DNA of the CDR3 is TGTGCCAGCAGCCCTAATCCAGGGCGGCACACTGAAGCTTTCTTT.

In this sample, this clonotype turned up a few times. This rearrangement joins TRBV6-5 to TRBJ1-1; no reliable D call. Between the trimmed V and J ends, which lost 2 bases and 3 bases, there was a span of 4 bases. This CDR3 is 12 amino acids long. Germline V gene lookup returns CDR1 MNHEY and CDR2 SVGAGI. CDR3 nucleotides: TGTGCCAGCAGTTACGCGGACACTGAAGCTTTCTTT. It yields the protein CASSYADTEAFF.

The CDR3 protein is CSAATGQGLRNEQFF. CDR3 DNA: TGCAGTGCGGCTACGGGACAGGGACTACGAAATGAGCAGTTCTTC. V and J are TRBV20-1 and TRBJ2-1; the match to TRBD1 covers 9 bases. V was clipped by 6 bases and J by 7 bases; unmatched bases: 13. Germline V gene lookup returns CDR1 DFQATT and CDR2 SNEGSKA (reference sequence). CDR3 length: 15 amino acids.

This clonotype was seen more than once but under ten times. The rearrangement joins TRBV10-3 to TRBJ2-4, with D unclear. Germline V gene data show CDR1 as ENHRY and CDR2 as SYGVKD. V lost 4 bases and J lost 1, with 5 bases in between. This CDR3 is built from 13 residues. CDR3 loop: CAISGAAKNIQYF. In DNA, the CDR3 is TGTGCCATCAGTGGAGCGGCCAAAAACATTCAGTACTTC.

The chain combines TRBV7-8 with TRBJ2-6, with D possibly being TRBD1 (6 bases). The CDR3 is 15 amino acids. Per germline, CDR1 SGHVS and CDR2 FQNEAQ. V gave up 5 bases and J gave up 2 bases, with 10 bases separating them. The CDR3 here is CASSKKGAGANVLTF. CDR3 nucleotide sequence: TGTGCCAGCAGCAAGAAGGGGGCTGGGGCCAACGTCCTGACTTTC.

The chain uses TRBV5-1 and TRBJ2-7, with D possibly TRBD1 on 5 matching bases. Trimming shortened V by 5 bases and J by 0 bases, and 12 bases separated the two germline ends. Germline lookup yields CDR1 SGHRS and CDR2 YFSETQ. The CDR3 runs 14 residues. In nucleotides, the CDR3 is TGCGCCAGCAGGACCCTAACAGGCTCCTACGAGCAGTACTTC. As protein: CASRTLTGSYEQYF.

The gene calls are TRBV4-3 and TRBJ1-2; D might be TRBD1 (6 bases). Trimming shortened V by 7 bases and J by 2 bases, and 17 bases separated the two germline ends. Germline V CDR1 and CDR2: LGHNA, YSLEER. This CDR3 has 15 amino acids. Here the CDR3 reads CASTQVDRPNYGYTF. The CDR3 DNA is TGCGCCAGCACCCAGGTGGACAGACCCAACTATGGCTACACCTTC.

This clonotype was found a few times. This rearrangement joins TRBV7-2 to TRBJ1-5; unclear D gene. Germline V lookup: CDR1 SGHTA, CDR2 FQGNSA. The CDR3 totals 15 residues. Trimming shortened V by 3 bases and J by 6 bases, and 15 bases separated the two germline ends. CDR3 sequence reads: CASSLGSMGSQPQHF. The DNA for the CDR3 is TGTGCCAGCAGCTTGGGATCAATGGGGAGTCAGCCCCAGCATTTT.

The genes are TRBV24-1 and TRBJ2-3; 8 bases are a match to TRBD1. V shed 4 bases and J 3 bases; nucleotides not matched to a gene: 5. This CDR3 comprises 15 residues. The germline V gene has CDR1 KGHDR and CDR2 SFDVKD. CDR3 region: CATSERTGLTDTQYF. The CDR3 DNA follows: TGTGCCACCAGTGAAAGGACAGGGTTGACAGATACGCAGTATTTT.

The gene calls are TRBV11-3 and TRBJ2-1, with 7 bases that match TRBD2. This CDR3 region has 16 residues. Trimming cost V 2 bases and J 6 bases; bases outside gene matches: 10. Germline loops: CDR1 SGHNT, CDR2 YENEEA. The CDR3 sequence is CASSLRDSGPANEQFF. The CDR3 DNA is TGTGCCAGCAGCTTAAGGGATAGCGGGCCTGCCAATGAGCAGTTCTTC.

This clonotype showed up just a few times. V gene TRBV20-1 combines with J gene TRBJ1-5; D gene uncertain. Germline loops: CDR1 DFQATT, CDR2 SNEGSKA (reference sequence). Trimming took 2 bases from V and 2 from J, leaving 10 bases between them. The CDR3 runs 14 residues. The DNA of the CDR3 is TGCAGTGCTAGACAGACGACCCGCAATCAGCCCCAGCATTTT. This sequence encodes CSARQTTRNQPQHF.

This clonotype was detected a few times. This chain connects TRBV4-2 to TRBJ2-3, with D possibly being TRBD2 (5 bases). Germline values: CDR1 LGHNA, CDR2 YNFKEQ. V lost 3 bases to trimming and J lost 0 bases, with 19 bases between them. This CDR3 region has 18 residues. This CDR3 is CASSHDTKTIPSTDTQYF. Here the CDR3 DNA reads TGTGCCAGCAGCCATGATACCAAGACTATTCCTAGCACAGATACGCAGTATTTT.

This clonotype was counted only a few times. The chain is built from TRBV4-1 and TRBJ2-1; the match to TRBD2 covers 7 bases. Looked up from germline, CDR1 is MGHRA and CDR2 is YSYEKL. V lost 5 bases to trimming and J lost 10 bases; unmatched junction nucleotides: 14. This CDR3 is 15 amino acids long. The CDR3 DNA reads TGCGCCAGCAGCGAATCGGGACTATCTCCTTGGGAGCAGTTCTTC. Its translation: CASSESGLSPWEQFF.

This clonotype was recorded many times. The chain recombines TRBV28 with TRBJ2-7, with 7 nucleotides matching TRBD2. J gave up 1 base and V 7 bases, and 7 bases lay outside the gene matches. The CDR3 is 14 residues long. The V gene's germline CDR1 is MDHEN and CDR2 SYDVKM. Written as DNA, the CDR3 is TGTGCCAGCACCGCTGGGGGACTATCCTACGAGCAGTACTTC. It translates to CASTAGGLSYEQYF.

The chain combines TRBV28 with TRBJ2-7; 10 bases map to TRBD1. This CDR3 comprises 14 residues. V lost 7 bases and J lost 5; bases outside the gene matches: 8. The germline V gene has CDR1 MDHEN and CDR2 SYDVKM. The CDR3 sequence is CASIKPGQGHEQYF. For the CDR3, the DNA is TGTGCCAGCATCAAGCCGGGACAGGGGCACGAGCAGTACTTC. Variable domain in full (rest from reference TRBV28 and TRBJ2-7): DVKVTQSSRYLVKRTGEKVFLECVQDMDHENMFWYRQDPGLGLRLIYFSYDVKMKEKGDIPEGYSVSREKKERFSLILESASTNQTSMYLCASIKPGQGHEQYFGPGTRLTVT.

The rearrangement links TRBV3-1 to TRBJ2-1, with a tentative D call TRBD1 (5 bases). The ends were cut back, 1 base at V and 4 bases at J, with 8 bases in the middle. The CDR3 has 14 amino acids. Germline lookup yields CDR1 LGHDT and CDR2 YNNKEL (reference sequence). The CDR3 DNA reads as TGTGCCAGCAGCCAAGGGACAAGATACAATGAGCAGTTCTTC. This sequence encodes CASSQGTRYNEQFF.

The table lists this clonotype with a few counts. This chain connects TRBV6-5 to TRBJ1-4; 10 bases align to TRBD1. Germline loops: CDR1 MNHEY, CDR2 SVGAGI. With 8 bases clipped from V and 8 bases from J, the junction kept 2 bases outside the gene matches. The CDR3 loop spans 12 amino acids. CDR3 coding DNA: TGTGCCAGCGGGGACAGGGGAGAAAAACTGTTTTTT. Its translation: CASGDRGEKLFF.

In this sample, this clonotype turned up many times. This chain joins TRBV7-7 and TRBJ1-5; the D gene is possibly TRBD1 (5 bases). Germline CDR1 SSHAT, CDR2 FNYEAQ (reference sequence). V was trimmed by 10 bases and J by 4 bases, leaving 17 bases between them. The CDR3 spans 14 residues. The CDR3: CANRREWGNQPQHF. The DNA for the CDR3 is TGTGCCAACCGACGCGAGTGGGGGAATCAGCCCCAGCATTTT.

CDR3 sequence reads: CASSLGGENSPLHF. The CDR3 coding sequence is TGTGCCAGCAGTTTAGGCGGGGAAAATTCACCCCTCCACTTT. The genes are TRBV12-3 or TRBV12-4 and TRBJ1-6, with D unclear. V shed 1 base and J shed 7 bases, with 8 bases lying between them. The CDR3 covers 14 residues.

This clonotype was seen a handful of times. A read error is possible here, since a much larger clone lies one base away. The V call is TRBV12-3 or TRBV12-4, the J call TRBJ1-1, with TRBD1 matching 7 bases. V trimming: 3 bases; J trimming: 1 base; junction bases outside the gene matches: 2. This CDR3 region has 14 residues. The CDR3 sequence: CASSLYRGNTEAFF. CDR3 nucleotide sequence: TGTGCCAGCAGTTTGTACAGGGGGAACACTGAAGCTTTCTTT.

The chain combines TRBV5-1 with TRBJ2-3, with D unclear. Trimming removed 9 bases from V and 2 bases from J, with 10 bases in between. CDR1 and CDR2 from the germline V gene are SGHRS and YFSETQ. CDR3 length equals 12 residues. CDR3 amino acids: CATKTNTDTQYF. The CDR3 bases are TGCGCCACCAAGACAAACACAGATACGCAGTATTTT.

This clonotype was observed a few times. This chain connects TRBV14 to TRBJ2-1; no clear D gene. CDR3 length: 15 residues. Trimming removed 2 bases from V and 6 bases from J, with 14 bases in between. CDR1 and CDR2 from the germline V gene are SGHDN and FVKESK. This CDR3 is CASSQMVAQSNEQFF. Here the CDR3 DNA reads TGTGCCAGCAGCCAAATGGTCGCGCAGTCCAATGAGCAGTTCTTC.

This clonotype has ten or more counts. This sequence joins TRBV12-3 or TRBV12-4 and TRBJ2-4, with TRBD1 matching over 7 bases. The trim removed 2 bases at V and 7 bases at J, leaving 5 bases unmatched. The CDR3 contains 14 residues. In nucleotides, the CDR3 is TGTGCCAGCAGTTTATCACAGGGGATGAACATTCAGTACTTC. It encodes CASSLSQGMNIQYF.

Only one count was recorded for this clonotype. The rearrangement joins TRBV12-3 or TRBV12-4 to TRBJ2-2; weak D call: TRBD1 (5 bases). The CDR3 length is 14 residues. With 5 bases removed from V and 4 bases from J, the gap between germline ends came to 11 bases. The CDR3 loop reads CASSPVTATGELFF. In DNA, the CDR3 is TGTGCCAGCAGTCCCGTGACAGCCACCGGGGAGCTGTTTTTT.

The J gene is TRBJ2-7, the V gene TRBV12-3 or TRBV12-4; 7 nucleotides align to TRBD1. CDR3 length: 15 amino acids. V lost 6 bases, J lost 0 bases, and 8 bases stayed unmatched. The CDR3 DNA follows: TGTGCCAGCAGCTGGGGGACAGACAGCTCCTACGAGCAGTACTTC. This gives the protein CASSWGTDSSYEQYF.

The chain carries TRBV12-3 or TRBV12-4 and TRBJ2-1; no clear D gene. The germline V and J ends were trimmed by 5 bases and 10 bases, with 12 bases remaining between them. The CDR3 is made up of 12 amino acids. In DNA, the CDR3 is TGTGCCAGCAGTCCCCCCTTTCCAGAGCAGTTCTTC. Translating gives CASSPPFPEQFF.

A few counts support this clonotype. This sequence joins TRBV7-2 and TRBJ1-2; D is possibly TRBD1 (5 bases). CDR3 size: 15 residues. Trimming took 1 base from V and 7 from J, leaving 16 bases between them. The germline gives CDR1 SGHTA, CDR2 FQGNSA. The CDR3 sequence is CASSLGQGFQLGYTF. For the CDR3, the DNA is TGTGCCAGCAGCTTAGGGCAGGGCTTTCAGCTTGGCTACACCTTC.

This clonotype was picked up a small number of times. The rearrangement links TRBV12-3 or TRBV12-4 to TRBJ2-4; D unclear. The CDR3 spans 13 residues. Trimming took 1 base from V and 9 from J, leaving 10 bases between them. The CDR3 region has the DNA TGTGCCAGCAGTTTAGTACACGTAGGCATTCAGTACTTC. Amino acids: CASSLVHVGIQYF.